This T cell receptor beta chain was documented in a study of T cell repertoires in cytomegalovirus infection. Study-level information: Based on public TCR beta signatures, there were indications of CMV infection and of a matching HLA type. Findings and limits, study-wide: Ex vivo responses were dominated by HLA-C-restricted CMV-specific TCR beta clonotypes. Cumulative public TCR beta family frequency identified carriers of CMV plus the relevant HLA.

TCRdb re-derived calls from the reads in MiXCR, one entry per CDR3 protein. The data show about 300,000 distinct CDR3 sequences, around 9.6% seen once. Germline values: CDR1 SQVTM, CDR2 ANQGSEA. This CDR3 region has 13 residues. V lost 3 bases and J lost 3, with 9 bases in between. With respect to this clonotype: The antigen is not known.

The TCR sequence derives from a human donor in good health (CMV status not recorded). Some clones in this sample may be carry-over from other donors' samples. The sequenced material came from PBMCs. V usage is TRBV29-1 and J usage is TRBJ2-1; D not resolved. CDR3 in amino acids: CSVEGSNYNEQFF. Here the CDR3 DNA reads TGCAGCGTTGAGGGCTCGAACTACAATGAGCAGTTCTTC.